The TCR beta chain described here comes from a study of blood T cell repertoires in COVID-19. As for the study in general: Material from acute and convalescent COVID-19 was sourced from the United States, Italy and Spain. The analysed material was cDNA or gDNA that came from T cells, B-cell-depleted T cells, or PBMCs.

Looked up from germline, CDR1 is SGHRS and CDR2 is YFSETQ. V lost 2 bases and J lost 7, with 12 bases in between. This CDR3 comprises 13 residues. Source study methods: Reference gene primer amplification in the assay estimated nucleated cell counts. Profiling relied on immunoSEQ multiplex PCR, and the TCRdb table lists in-frame clones only, not all of them. The D gene and trimming were derived from the DNA, and the V and J assignments and clone size from that table. The table includes about 190,000 clones, around four fifths detected once. The chain couples TRBV5-1 to TRBJ1-1; D gene uncertain. The specimen sequenced was peripheral blood. This sequence originates from a woman aged 25 to 45 with acute or convalescent COVID-19. Here the CDR3 reads CASSLGLAGEAFF. The CDR3 DNA reads TGCGCCAGCAGCTTAGGTCTCGCGGGTGAAGCTTTCTTT.